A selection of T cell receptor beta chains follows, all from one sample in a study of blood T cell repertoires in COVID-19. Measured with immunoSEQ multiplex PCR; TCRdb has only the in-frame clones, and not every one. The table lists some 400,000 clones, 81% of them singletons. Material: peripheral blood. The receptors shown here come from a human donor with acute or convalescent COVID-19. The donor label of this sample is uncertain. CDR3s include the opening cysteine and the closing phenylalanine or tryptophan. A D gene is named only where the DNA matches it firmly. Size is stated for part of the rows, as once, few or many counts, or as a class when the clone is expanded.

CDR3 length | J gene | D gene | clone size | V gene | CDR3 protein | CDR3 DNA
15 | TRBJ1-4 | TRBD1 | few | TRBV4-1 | CASSHAGTGERKLFF | TGCGCCAGCAGCCACGCCGGGACAGGGGAGCGAAAACTGTTTTTT
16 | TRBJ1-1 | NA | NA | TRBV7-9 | CASSLASRVGKTEAFF | TGTGCCAGCAGCTTAGCGTCCAGGGTTGGAAAAACTGAAGCTTTCTTT
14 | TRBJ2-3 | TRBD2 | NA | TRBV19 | CASRLAGGADTQYF | TGTGCCAGCCGGTTAGCGGGAGGAGCAGATACGCAGTATTTT
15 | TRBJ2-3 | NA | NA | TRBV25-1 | CASSEWGDSTDTQYF | TGTGCCAGCAGTGAATGGGGAGATAGCACAGATACGCAGTATTTT
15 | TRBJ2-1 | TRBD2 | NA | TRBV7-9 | CASSLARTSGNEQFF | TGTGCCAGCAGCTTAGCCCGGACTAGTGGGAATGAGCAGTTCTTC
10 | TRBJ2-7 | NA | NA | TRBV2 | CASTGYEQYF | TGTGCCTCAACGGGCTACGAGCAGTACTTC
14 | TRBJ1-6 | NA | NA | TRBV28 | CASSLGQVNSPLHF | TGTGCCAGCAGTTTGGGTCAGGTCAATTCACCCCTCCACTTT
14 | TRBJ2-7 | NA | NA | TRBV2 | CASSGLRSSYEQYF | TGTGCCAGCAGTGGACTCCGTAGCTCCTACGAGCAGTACTTC
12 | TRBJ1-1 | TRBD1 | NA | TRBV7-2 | CASRGTAFEAFF | TGTGCCAGCAGGGGGACAGCATTTGAAGCTTTCTTT
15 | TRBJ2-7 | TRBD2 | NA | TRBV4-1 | CASSSGTSGGYEQYF | TGCGCCAGCAGCTCCGGGACTAGCGGGGGCTACGAGCAGTACTTC
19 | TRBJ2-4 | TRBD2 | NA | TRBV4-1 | CASSQEHSSAGGAKNIQYF | TGCGCCAGCAGCCAAGAACACAGCTCGGCGGGGGGGGCCAAAAACATTCAGTACTTC
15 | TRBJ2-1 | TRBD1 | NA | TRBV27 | CASSLSGGTGDQQFF | TGTGCCAGCAGTTTATCCGGGGGGACAGGGGACCAGCAGTTCTTC
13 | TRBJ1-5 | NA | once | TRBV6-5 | CASRRDNNQPQHF | TGTGCCAGCAGACGGGACAACAATCAGCCCCAGCATTTT
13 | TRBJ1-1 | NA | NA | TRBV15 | CATSMPGFTEAFF | TGTGCCACCAGCATGCCCGGGTTTACTGAAGCTTTCTTT